This is a list of T cell receptor beta chains from one sample in a study of T cell responses to AZD1222 COVID-19 vaccine. Sequencing was performed with immunoSEQ multiplex PCR; in TCRdb, only in-frame clones are kept and a portion is missing. The top ten clones hold around 12% of a sample with about 140,000 clones, approximately 93% of them seen once. The sample in question was peripheral blood, obtained after recovery from COVID-19. The origin of the receptors is an adult who had recovered from COVID-19. Both conserved end residues are part of each CDR3. D genes are given only for firm matches. The size field is filled for only some rows; it gives once, few, many or a size class.

V: TRBV9; size: -; D: TRBD2; J: TRBJ2-2; CDR3: CASSAREDGDTGELFF; DNA: TGTGCCAGCAGCGCGCGGGAGGATGGCGACACCGGGGAGCTGTTTTTT
V: TRBV30; size: -; D: -; J: TRBJ1-1; CDR3: CAWSLATVEAFF; DNA: TGTGCCTGGAGTTTGGCAACAGTTGAAGCTTTCTTT
V: TRBV6-5; size: -; D: TRBD2; J: TRBJ2-7; CDR3: CASNRRAGLADEQYF; DNA: TGTGCCAGCAACCGACGCGCGGGACTAGCAGACGAGCAGTACTTC
V: TRBV7-9; size: once; D: -; J: TRBJ2-7; CDR3: CASSLGGTEQYF; DNA: TGTGCCAGCAGCTTAGGGGGTACCGAGCAGTACTTC
V: TRBV11-2; size: -; D: -; J: TRBJ2-3; CDR3: CASSLSLAGGISTDTQYF; DNA: TGTGCCAGCAGCTTATCCCTAGCTGGTGGGATTAGTACAGATACGCAGTATTTT
V: TRBV5-1; size: -; D: -; J: TRBJ2-1; CDR3: CASSLDGRRNEQFF; DNA: TGCGCCAGCAGCTTGGACGGGCGGCGCAATGAGCAGTTCTTC
V: TRBV7-2; size: once; D: -; J: TRBJ2-5; CDR3: CASSSREETQYF; DNA: TGTGCCAGCAGCTCGAGGGAGGAGACCCAGTACTTC
V: TRBV4-2; size: -; D: -; J: TRBJ1-1; CDR3: CASSYPQKGGSLEAFF; DNA: TGTGCCAGCAGCTATCCTCAGAAGGGGGGCTCCCTTGAAGCTTTCTTT
V: TRBV7-8; size: -; D: -; J: TRBJ2-1; CDR3: CASSLVGGLPLDEQFF; DNA: TGTGCCAGCAGCTTAGTGGGCGGACTCCCCTTGGATGAGCAGTTCTTC
V: TRBV6-5; size: -; D: -; J: TRBJ1-2; CDR3: CASRTGNYGYTF; DNA: TGTGCCAGCAGGACGGGGAACTATGGCTACACCTTC
V: TRBV2; size: few; D: -; J: TRBJ1-5; CDR3: CASSVAGPQHF; DNA: TGTGCCAGCAGTGTCGCCGGGCCCCAGCATTTT